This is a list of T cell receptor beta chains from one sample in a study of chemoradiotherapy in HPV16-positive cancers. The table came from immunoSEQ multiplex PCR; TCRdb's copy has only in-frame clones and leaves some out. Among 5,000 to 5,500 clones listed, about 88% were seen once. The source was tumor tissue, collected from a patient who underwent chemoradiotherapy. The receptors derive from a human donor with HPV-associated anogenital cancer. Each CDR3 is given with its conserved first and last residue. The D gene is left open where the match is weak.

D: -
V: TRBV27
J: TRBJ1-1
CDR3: CASHRAEGTEAFF

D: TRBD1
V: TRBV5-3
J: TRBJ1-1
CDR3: CARSHRGSAFF

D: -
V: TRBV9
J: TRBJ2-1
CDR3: CASSVGLNEQFF

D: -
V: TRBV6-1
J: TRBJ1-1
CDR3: CASSGATQAFF

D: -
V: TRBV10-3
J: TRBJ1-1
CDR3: CAIGDSRMNTEAFF

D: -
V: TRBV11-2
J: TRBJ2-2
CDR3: CASSLSVGELFF

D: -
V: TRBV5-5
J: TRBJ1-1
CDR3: CASSLVVGPSTEAFF

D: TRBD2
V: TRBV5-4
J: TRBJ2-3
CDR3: CASSKWTSGRAADTQYF

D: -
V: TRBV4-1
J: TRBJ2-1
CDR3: CASSQEVAGGRGNEQFF

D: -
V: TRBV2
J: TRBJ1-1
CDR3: CASRSYRDTEAFF

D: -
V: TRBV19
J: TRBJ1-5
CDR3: CASSPKYDQPQHF

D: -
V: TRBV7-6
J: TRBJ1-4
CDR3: CASSSQGTGNEKLFF

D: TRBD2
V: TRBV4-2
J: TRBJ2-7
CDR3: CASSQGGGGGSYEQYF

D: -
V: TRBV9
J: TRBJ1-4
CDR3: CASSTMDGAGEKLFF

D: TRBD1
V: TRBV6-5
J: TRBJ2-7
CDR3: CASRRQGAIYEQYF

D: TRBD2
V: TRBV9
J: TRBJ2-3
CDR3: CASSEGGSLGDTQYF

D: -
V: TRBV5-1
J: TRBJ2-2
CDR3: CASSLGLSRGTGELFF

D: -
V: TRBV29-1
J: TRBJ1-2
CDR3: CSVEVGNGYGYTF

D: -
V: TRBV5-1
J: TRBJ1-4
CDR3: CASRRSRQDRSEKLFF